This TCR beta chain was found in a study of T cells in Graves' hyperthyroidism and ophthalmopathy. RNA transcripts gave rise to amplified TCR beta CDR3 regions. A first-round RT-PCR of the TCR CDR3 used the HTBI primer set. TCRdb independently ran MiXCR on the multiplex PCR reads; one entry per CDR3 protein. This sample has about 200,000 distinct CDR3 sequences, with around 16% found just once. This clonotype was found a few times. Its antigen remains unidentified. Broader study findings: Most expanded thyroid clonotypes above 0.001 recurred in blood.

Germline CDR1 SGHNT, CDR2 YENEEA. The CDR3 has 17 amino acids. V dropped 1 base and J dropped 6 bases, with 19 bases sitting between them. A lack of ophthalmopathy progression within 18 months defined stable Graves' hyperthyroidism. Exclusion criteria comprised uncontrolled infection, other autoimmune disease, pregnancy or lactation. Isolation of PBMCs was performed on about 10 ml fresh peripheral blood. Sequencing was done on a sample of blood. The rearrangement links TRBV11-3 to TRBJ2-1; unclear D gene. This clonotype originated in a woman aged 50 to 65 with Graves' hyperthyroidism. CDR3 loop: CASSLVFGKHTTNEQFF. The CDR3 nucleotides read TGTGCCAGCAGCTTAGTCTTCGGTAAGCATACAACCAATGAGCAGTTCTTC.